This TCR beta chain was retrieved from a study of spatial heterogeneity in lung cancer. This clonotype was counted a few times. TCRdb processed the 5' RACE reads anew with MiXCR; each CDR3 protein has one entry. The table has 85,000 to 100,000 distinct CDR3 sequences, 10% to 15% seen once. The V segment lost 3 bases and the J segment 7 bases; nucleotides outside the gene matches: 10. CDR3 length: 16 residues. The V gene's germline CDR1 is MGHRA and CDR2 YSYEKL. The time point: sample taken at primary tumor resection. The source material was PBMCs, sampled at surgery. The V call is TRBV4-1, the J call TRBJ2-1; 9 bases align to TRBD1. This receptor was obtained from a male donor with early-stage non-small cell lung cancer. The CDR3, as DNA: TGCGCCAGCAGCCAGACACCGGGACAGGGCTATAATGAGCAGTTCTTC. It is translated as CASSQTPGQGYNEQFF.